This passage covers 2 T cell receptor beta chains from one sample sequenced in a study of blood T cell repertoires in COVID-19. Repertoires were generated with immunoSEQ multiplex PCR, while TCRdb's copy carries only in-frame clones and drops some. The repertoire holds approximately 530,000 clones, with 70% to 90% as singletons. The sample comprised peripheral blood. These receptors were taken from a woman aged 45-65 years with COVID-19, enrolled during active disease.

This chain links TRBV28 with TRBJ2-4; 8 positions match TRBD2. CDR3 length equals 17 residues. Germline-derived CDR1 and CDR2 are MDHEN and SYDVKM. The ends lost 3 bases at V and 0 bases at J; junction bases unmatched: 7. CDR3 in amino acids: CASSLAPGGEAKNIQYF. The CDR3 nucleotides are TGTGCCAGCAGTTTGGCCCCCGGGGGGGAAGCCAAAAACATTCAGTACTTC.

The chain couples TRBV9 to TRBJ2-7, with 10 positions matching TRBD2. There are 17 residues in the CDR3. V lost 2 bases, J lost 2 bases, and 10 bases stayed unmatched. Germline V gene lookup returns CDR1 SGDLS and CDR2 YYNGEE. The CDR3 DNA is TGTGCCAGCAGCGTCAAGGCTAGCGGGGGTGAACCCTACGAGCAGTACTTC. Its translation is CASSVKASGGEPYEQYF.